These T cell receptor beta chains were read from a single sample in a study of T cells in Graves' hyperthyroidism and ophthalmopathy. TCRdb used MiXCR to reprocess the multiplex PCR reads, holding one entry per CDR3 protein. The table lists around 500,000 distinct CDR3 sequences, approximately 14% of them singletons. Sequences were obtained from blood. These receptors were collected from a woman in her thirties or forties with Graves' hyperthyroidism. The conserved cysteine and the conserved F or W are not part of the CDR3 here. Fields, in order: J gene, V gene, CDR3 protein.

j_gene: TRBJ1-4
v_gene: TRBV12-3/TRBV12-4
CDR3aa: ASSVDRVNEKLF

j_gene: TRBJ2-1
v_gene: TRBV6-5
CDR3aa: ASSLGERSCNEQF

j_gene: TRBJ2-3
v_gene: TRBV30
CDR3aa: AWSPNSRTDTQY

j_gene: TRBJ2-7
v_gene: TRBV6-6
CDR3aa: ASSYSTRGSYEQY

j_gene: TRBJ1-1
v_gene: TRBV29-1
CDR3aa: SVNRGQMNTEAF

j_gene: TRBJ1-2
v_gene: TRBV6-1
CDR3aa: ASSLTSEVGGIYGYT

j_gene: TRBJ2-1
v_gene: TRBV11-3
CDR3aa: ASSFPDPPAYEQF

j_gene: TRBJ2-2
v_gene: TRBV19
CDR3aa: ASPTGGTGELF

j_gene: TRBJ2-7
v_gene: TRBV28
CDR3aa: ASSLEGLAVPGAYEQY

j_gene: TRBJ2-5
v_gene: TRBV6-5
CDR3aa: ASSYSAGKVETQY

j_gene: TRBJ1-1
v_gene: TRBV20-1
CDR3aa: SAAQGVPEAF

j_gene: TRBJ2-1
v_gene: TRBV7-8
CDR3aa: ASSPSEPEQF

j_gene: TRBJ2-1
v_gene: TRBV19
CDR3aa: ASSGASGPPFTYNEQF

j_gene: TRBJ2-1
v_gene: TRBV20-1
CDR3aa: SARDVQGGSDYNEQF

j_gene: TRBJ2-5
v_gene: TRBV28
CDR3aa: ASSFGGGSPNSVPY

j_gene: TRBJ2-1
v_gene: TRBV11-2
CDR3aa: ASSSGLAANYNEQF

j_gene: TRBJ1-1
v_gene: TRBV12-3/TRBV12-4
CDR3aa: ASSSGTSNTEAF

j_gene: TRBJ2-5
v_gene: TRBV2
CDR3aa: ASTGGSETQY

j_gene: TRBJ2-4
v_gene: TRBV28
CDR3aa: ASSLRGAQNIQY

j_gene: TRBJ2-1
v_gene: TRBV20-1
CDR3aa: SAVTSGAYNEQF

j_gene: TRBJ1-2
v_gene: TRBV27
CDR3aa: ASSPNSFYGYT

j_gene: TRBJ2-1
v_gene: TRBV13
CDR3aa: ASKQSSYNEQF

j_gene: TRBJ2-3
v_gene: TRBV7-8
CDR3aa: ASSFGHGTTDTQY

j_gene: TRBJ2-1
v_gene: TRBV19
CDR3aa: ASSIDRGQANEQF

j_gene: TRBJ2-1
v_gene: TRBV24-1
CDR3aa: ATSDSVLEQF

j_gene: TRBJ2-7
v_gene: TRBV28
CDR3aa: ACRGAGLAGGVEQY

j_gene: TRBJ2-1
v_gene: TRBV28
CDR3aa: ASSSNQGHYNEQF

j_gene: TRBJ1-6
v_gene: TRBV12-3/TRBV12-4
CDR3aa: ASRLGRNSPLH

j_gene: TRBJ2-7
v_gene: TRBV6-1
CDR3aa: ASSLQREHGNEQY

j_gene: TRBJ2-6
v_gene: TRBV18
CDR3aa: ASSTRGQATSGANVLT

j_gene: TRBJ2-3
v_gene: TRBV7-9
CDR3aa: ASSTRLGSTDTQY

j_gene: TRBJ2-5
v_gene: TRBV10-2
CDR3aa: ASSDLGLLH

j_gene: TRBJ2-5
v_gene: TRBV5-1
CDR3aa: ASKREGQKAETQY

j_gene: TRBJ1-1
v_gene: TRBV19
CDR3aa: ASSPIGVGAEAF

j_gene: TRBJ2-3
v_gene: TRBV12-3/TRBV12-4
CDR3aa: ASSTGTGVTDTQY

j_gene: TRBJ2-1
v_gene: TRBV19
CDR3aa: ASSIGGGSGNEQF

j_gene: TRBJ1-5
v_gene: TRBV19
CDR3aa: ASETGSLFSNQPQH

j_gene: TRBJ2-1
v_gene: TRBV5-1
CDR3aa: ASSLHSAGSYNEQS

j_gene: TRBJ2-5
v_gene: TRBV6-1
CDR3aa: ASSHDGGKTQY

j_gene: TRBJ2-5
v_gene: TRBV7-9
CDR3aa: ASSYPSGSKTQY

j_gene: TRBJ1-4
v_gene: TRBV20-1
CDR3aa: SAKDGSTNEKLF

j_gene: TRBJ2-7
v_gene: TRBV5-6
CDR3aa: ASSRPGEGTYEQY

j_gene: TRBJ2-1
v_gene: TRBV5-1
CDR3aa: ASSLEASGHSYNEQF

j_gene: TRBJ1-2
v_gene: TRBV7-8
CDR3aa: ASSPYLGTSGYT

j_gene: TRBJ2-5
v_gene: TRBV20-1
CDR3aa: SALAGGHQETQY

j_gene: TRBJ1-6
v_gene: TRBV3-1
CDR3aa: ASSQPGQGDNSPLH

j_gene: TRBJ2-3
v_gene: TRBV4-1
CDR3aa: ASSQDLASGSTDTQY

j_gene: TRBJ2-2
v_gene: TRBV27
CDR3aa: ASSSSGGIRTGELF

j_gene: TRBJ2-4
v_gene: TRBV20-1
CDR3aa: SASELGKNIQY